The rows below give T cell receptor beta chains drawn from one sample of a study of Graves' ophthalmopathy and Graves' hyperthyroidism. TCRdb passed the multiplex PCR reads through MiXCR, listing each CDR3 protein once. The data contain approximately 210,000 distinct CDR3 sequences, just under 30% of them singletons. The source material was peripheral blood. Every receptor here comes from a man between 45 and 60 years old with Graves' ophthalmopathy. Each CDR3 is given with its conserved first and last residue.

TRBJ2-5	16	TRBV24-1	CATSDLRGRDGETQYF
TRBJ2-7	14	TRBV24-1	CATSESAGAYEQYF
TRBJ2-2	16	TRBV11-1	CASSRVSPEPRGELFF
TRBJ1-2	17	TRBV6-2/TRBV6-3	CASSYWGQGPANYGYTF
TRBJ1-6	18	TRBV28	CASRLWRTGVSYNSPLHF
TRBJ2-2	13	TRBV11-2	CASTPAYTGELFF
TRBJ1-5	17	TRBV15	CATSGGQLAGPFMPQHF
TRBJ2-7	19	TRBV4-1	CASSQGPGLAGGTTYEQYF
TRBJ2-7	13	TRBV28	CASSLVFSYEQYF
TRBJ2-5	14	TRBV4-3	CASSQESSRETQYF
TRBJ2-7	13	TRBV6-2/TRBV6-3	CATRSRSSYEQYF
TRBJ1-2	14	TRBV6-5	CASRYGDGGYGYTF
TRBJ2-2	13	TRBV12-3/TRBV12-4	CASSWGGIGELFF
TRBJ1-1	12	TRBV7-3	CASSAGITEAFF
TRBJ1-1	14	TRBV5-4	CASSLKGMNTEAFF